Listed here are 11 T cell receptor beta chains from one sample, sequenced in a study of cytomegalovirus exposure and HLA in healthy donors. The protocol was immunoSEQ multiplex PCR, while the TCRdb copy is restricted to in-frame clones and leaves out a portion. The table records 150,000 to 180,000 clones, 80% to 90% of them present only once. Sequenced input: PBMCs. All receptors come from a man in his late teens or twenties in good health and CMV-seropositive.

This clone appeared a single time. The chain carries TRBV18 and TRBJ2-7; TRBD2 matches 12 bases. The V and J ends lost 3 bases and 3 bases, in that order; junction bases with no gene match: 9. From germline, CDR1 is KGHSH and CDR2 LQKENI. This CDR3 spans 17 amino acids. The CDR3 DNA follows: TGTGCCAGCTCACCCCCGTCGGCTAGCGGGGGGGTCTACGAGCAGTACTTC. Its protein is CASSPPSASGGVYEQYF. The variable domain in full, with the rest retrieved from reference TRBV18 and TRBJ2-7, is NAGVMQNPRHLVRRRGQEARLRCSPMKGHSHVYWYRQLPEEGLKFMVYLQKENIIDESGMPKERFSAEFPKEGPSILRIQQVVRGDSAAYFCASSPPSASGGVYEQYFGPGTRLTVT.

The CDR3 here is CSVEAGGSSTEAFF. Here the CDR3 DNA reads TGCAGCGTTGAAGCCGGCGGCAGTTCCACTGAAGCTTTCTTT. The chain uses TRBV29-1 and TRBJ1-1, with no clear D. The CDR3 runs to 14 residues. V lost 1 base, J lost 4 bases, and 13 bases lay in between. The germline V gene encodes CDR1 SQVTM and CDR2 ANQGSEA.

The chain combines TRBV7-3 with TRBJ2-1; D gene uncertain. V was shortened by 1 base and J by 8 bases, with 15 bases between the two germline ends. Germline loops: CDR1 SGHTA, CDR2 FQGTGA. The CDR3 has 15 amino acids. The CDR3 sequence is CASSLIAQPWDEQFF. For the CDR3, the DNA is TGTGCCAGCAGCTTAATAGCCCAACCGTGGGATGAGCAGTTCTTC.

The rearrangement uses TRBV10-2 and TRBJ1-6; tentatively, D is TRBD1 (5 bases). CDR1 and CDR2 (germline): WSHSY, SAAADI. The CDR3 has 15 residues. V lost 7 bases and J 5 bases, leaving 15 bases between the germline ends. The CDR3 is CASTPRPRDNSPLHF. As DNA, the CDR3 is TGCGCCAGCACCCCCCGGCCCAGGGATAATTCACCCCTCCACTTT.

This sequence joins TRBV4-3 and TRBJ2-1, with a tentative D call TRBD2 (6 bases). Trimming stripped 5 bases from V and 4 bases from J, with 15 bases between. The CDR3 extends over 15 amino acids. Germline V CDR1 and CDR2: LGHNA, YSLEER. The CDR3 region is CASSYGGNPYNEQFF. As DNA, the CDR3 is TGCGCCAGCAGCTATGGGGGGAACCCATACAATGAGCAGTTCTTC.

The chain employs TRBV15 and TRBJ2-7; 8 bases align to TRBD1. CDR3 length: 17 amino acids. V shed 1 base, J shed 1 base, and the junction held 9 bases outside the gene matches. The V gene's germline CDR1 is LNHNV and CDR2 YYDKDF (reference sequence). The CDR3: CATSRARTGYSSYEQYF. CDR3 in DNA: TGTGCCACCAGCAGAGCTAGGACAGGGTATAGTTCCTACGAGCAGTACTTC.

The chain is built from TRBV4-3 and TRBJ1-1; D possibly corresponds to TRBD1 (6 bases). The CDR3 is 17 residues long. V lost 6 bases, J lost 6 bases, and 26 bases lay in between. Germline assignment: CDR1 LGHNA and CDR2 YSLEER. CDR3 bases: TGCGCCAGCAGGCAGACCCAGGGGCGTAAAACAAGTGCTGAAGCTTTCTTT. Translation: CASRQTQGRKTSAEAFF.

The CDR3 is CASSPNRPTNEKLFF. CDR3 in DNA: TGTGCCAGCAGTCCGAACAGGCCGACTAATGAAAAACTGTTTTTT. V is TRBV27 and J is TRBJ1-4, with D possibly being TRBD1 (5 bases). V was cut by 5 bases and J by 2 bases, with 12 bases left in between. This CDR3 has 15 amino acids. Germline V gene data show CDR1 as MNHEY and CDR2 as SMNVEV (reference sequence).

A remark on this clone: Distinct nucleotide sequences in the sample also encode this CDR3. The rearrangement uses TRBV29-1 and TRBJ2-7; 7 bases align to TRBD1. Trimming took 5 bases from V and 4 from J; bases not matched to a gene: 5. This CDR3 contains 12 residues. Germline lookup yields CDR1 SQVTM and CDR2 ANQGSEA. The CDR3 DNA is TGCAGCGTTACCGGGACAGAGTACGAGCAGTACTTC. Its protein product is CSVTGTEYEQYF.

The DNA for the CDR3 is TGTGCCAGCGCAAGGGGGCGGGAAGCTTTCTTT. It is translated as CASARGREAFF. This sequence joins TRBV7-9 and TRBJ1-1, with 7 bases identical to TRBD1. J lost 8 bases, V lost 8 bases, and 5 bases had no gene match. Germline CDR1 is SEHNR and CDR2 is FQNEAQ (reference sequence). The CDR3 contains 11 residues.

V gene TRBV7-7 combines with J gene TRBJ2-2, with 10 bases fitting TRBD2. Germline CDR1 SSHAT, CDR2 FNYEAQ (reference sequence). The CDR3 loop spans 14 amino acids. The ends lost 10 bases at V and 2 bases at J; junction bases unmatched: 4. CDR3 in DNA: TGTGCCACCTTAGCGGGGGGTAACACCGGGGAGCTGTTTTTT. This encodes CATLAGGNTGELFF.